Following are 16 T cell receptor beta chains from one sample sequenced in a study of shared T cell receptors in the human thymus. Measured with immunoSEQ multiplex PCR; TCRdb has only the in-frame clones, and not every one. The profile shows 700,000 or so clones, 70% to 90% of them singletons. This same sample was also part of a study on human thymus T cells.

The source material was thymocytes. These receptors were taken from a girl younger than two with a congenital heart defect.

This sequence joins TRBV5-8 and TRBJ2-7; D is perhaps TRBD2 (6 bases). Per the germline V gene, CDR1 is SGHTS and CDR2 is YDEGEE. The CDR3 length is 12 residues. V was pared by 3 bases and J by 10 bases, with 14 bases between. CDR3 sequence reads: CASSSAGGIQYF. CDR3 nucleotides: TGTGCCAGCAGCTCCGCCGGGGGAATTCAGTACTTC.

This chain links TRBV5-6 with TRBJ2-5, with TRBD1 identical over 9 bases. CDR1 is SGHDT and CDR2 is YYEEEE in the germline V gene. The CDR3 runs 17 residues. Germline trimming cut 0 bases from V and 7 bases from J; bases unmatched to any gene: 13. The CDR3: CASSLARRDRDGRTQYF. Written as DNA, the CDR3 is TGTGCCAGCAGCTTGGCCAGGCGGGACAGGGATGGTAGGACCCAGTACTTC.

The CDR3 nucleotides are TGTGCCAGTAGTATCAGAGGGGAGGCCACTGAAGCTTTCTTT. Its translation is CASSIRGEATEAFF. The chain carries TRBV19 and TRBJ1-1; perhaps TRBD1 as D (5 bases). Germline V gene sequence: CDR1 LNHDA, CDR2 SQIVND (reference sequence). V gave up 3 bases and J gave up 4 bases, with 12 bases separating them. There are 14 residues in the CDR3.

This chain connects TRBV7-8 to TRBJ2-7; 10 nucleotides match TRBD1. The CDR3 is made up of 17 amino acids. Unmatched junction bases numbered 12, after V lost 4 bases and J lost 3 bases. The V gene's germline CDR1 is SGHVS and CDR2 FQNEAQ. The CDR3 sequence is CASSSGDRGQNYYEQYF. DNA for the CDR3: TGTGCCAGCAGCTCCGGGGACAGGGGTCAAAACTACTACGAGCAGTACTTC.

V gene TRBV5-1 combines with J gene TRBJ2-2, with D maybe TRBD1 (5 bases). The ends were cut back, 0 bases at V and 5 bases at J, with 23 bases in the middle. The CDR3 has 19 amino acids. CDR1 and CDR2 from the germline V gene are SGHRS and YFSETQ. DNA for the CDR3: TGCGCCAGCAGCTTGGGGACACCAAGCCGCCGGCTACTGACCGGGGAGCTGTTTTTT. It is translated as CASSLGTPSRRLLTGELFF. The full variable domain, completed using reference TRBV5-1 and TRBJ2-2, is KAGVTQTPRYLIKTRGQQVTLSCSPISGHRSVSWYQQTPGQGLQFLFEYFSETQRNKGNFPGRFSGRQFSNSRSEMNVSTLELGDSALYLCASSLGTPSRRLLTGELFFGEGSRLTVL.

The chain couples TRBV30 to TRBJ1-5; TRBD1 aligns across 8 bases. This CDR3 has 14 amino acids. Germline lookup yields CDR1 GTSNPN and CDR2 SVGIG (reference sequence). J gave up 1 base and V 7 bases, and 6 bases lay outside the gene matches. CDR3 loop: CALPRDRSNQPQHF. CDR3 nucleotide sequence: TGTGCCTTACCAAGGGACAGGAGCAATCAGCCCCAGCATTTT. Drawing the rest from reference TRBV30 and TRBJ1-5, the complete variable domain is SQTIHQWPATLVQPVGSPLSLECTVEGTSNPNLYWYRQAAGRGLQLLFYSVGIGQISSEVPQNLSASRPQDRQFILSSKKLLLSDSGFYLCALPRDRSNQPQHFGDGTRLSIL.

The chain recombines TRBV6-5 with TRBJ2-3; D might be TRBD2 (6 bases). Germline V CDR1 and CDR2: MNHEY, SVGAGI. The CDR3 covers 13 residues. V lost 11 bases to trimming and J lost 0 bases, with 12 bases between them. CDR3 sequence: CACGAGSTDTQYF. The CDR3 bases are TGTGCCTGCGGGGCAGGTAGCACAGATACGCAGTATTTT.

This clone was recorded a few times. V usage is TRBV4-3 and J usage is TRBJ1-1; possible D gene TRBD1, 6 bases. There are 16 residues in the CDR3. Trimming shortened V by 4 bases and J by 4 bases, and 19 bases separated the two germline ends. Germline V gene lookup returns CDR1 LGHNA and CDR2 YSLEER. The CDR3: CASSPLAGGHSTEAFF. As DNA, the CDR3 is TGCGCCAGCAGCCCCTTAGCCGGGGGGCACAGCACTGAAGCTTTCTTT.

The chain combines TRBV5-1 with TRBJ2-7; D may be TRBD1 (6 bases). Germline values: CDR1 SGHRS, CDR2 YFSETQ. Trimming pared 0 bases from V and 6 bases from J, leaving 10 bases between. The CDR3 is made up of 13 amino acids. The CDR3 nucleotides are TGCGCCAGCAGCTTGGGGGACACGCGCGAGCAGTACTTC. Its protein is CASSLGDTREQYF.

This clone occurred a few times. V gene TRBV6-5 combines with J gene TRBJ2-1, with 7 bases matching TRBD2. The germline CDR1 and CDR2 sequences are MNHEY and SVGAGI. J lost 2 bases, V lost 6 bases, and 7 bases had no gene match. The CDR3 runs 15 residues. CDR3 in DNA: TGTGCCAGCAGCCACGCGGGGGTCGCCTACAATGAGCAGTTCTTC. It yields the protein CASSHAGVAYNEQFF.

V gene TRBV5-8 combines with J gene TRBJ1-5; weak D call: TRBD1 (6 bases). Germline lookup yields CDR1 SGHTS and CDR2 YDEGEE. This CDR3 has 16 residues. V lost 4 bases and J lost 2, with 16 bases in between. The DNA of the CDR3 is TGTGCCAGCAGCCGAGAGGGGGAAGGGGGCAATCAGCCCCAGCATTTT. Translated, it gives CASSREGEGGNQPQHF. The full variable domain, its missing parts supplied by reference TRBV5-8 and TRBJ1-5, is EAGVTQSPTHLIKTRGQQATLRCSPISGHTSVYWYQQALGLGLQFLLWYDEGEERNRGNFPPRFSGRQFPNYSSELNVNALELEDSALYLCASSREGEGGNQPQHFGDGTRLSIL.

The CDR3, as DNA: TGTGCCAGCAGTTACCGGGACAGCGAAAATTCACCCCTCCACTTT. This codes for CASSYRDSENSPLHF. The chain is built from TRBV27 and TRBJ1-6, with TRBD1 matching 7 bases. The V and J ends lost 4 bases and 7 bases, in that order; junction bases with no gene match: 7. Germline CDR1 is MNHEY and CDR2 is SMNVEV (reference sequence). This CDR3 has 15 amino acids.

This sequence joins TRBV6-1 and TRBJ2-7, with 7 positions matching TRBD1. J lost 3 bases, V lost 3 bases, and 5 bases had no gene match. CDR3 length equals 14 residues. Germline V CDR1 and CDR2: MNHNS, SASEGT. This CDR3 reads CASSETGQNYEQYF. DNA for the CDR3: TGTGCCAGCAGTGAGACAGGGCAGAACTACGAGCAGTACTTC.

Here the CDR3 reads CASWGQGFEAFF. The CDR3 region has the DNA TGTGCCAGCTGGGGACAGGGCTTTGAAGCTTTCTTT. V is TRBV19 and J is TRBJ1-1; 9 nucleotides match TRBD1. The length of the CDR3 is 12 residues. From germline, CDR1 is LNHDA and CDR2 SQIVND (reference sequence). The junction had 6 bases not matched to a gene; V was cut back by 9 bases and J by 7 bases.

The V gene is TRBV27, the J gene TRBJ1-2, with 7 bases lining up with TRBD1. J was trimmed by 5 bases and V by 5 bases; bases with no gene match: 20. The CDR3 is 18 residues long. The germline gives CDR1 MNHEY, CDR2 SMNVEV (reference sequence). In nucleotides, the CDR3 is TGTGCCAGCAGTCCCCATCCCTACCGGGACAGTGAATATTATGGCTACACCTTC. Translation gives CASSPHPYRDSEYYGYTF.

The chain combines TRBV7-2 with TRBJ1-1; no definite D call. V gave up 5 bases and J gave up 3 bases, with 13 bases separating them. Germline V gives CDR1 SGHTA, CDR2 FQGNSA. The length of the CDR3 is 14 residues. CDR3 nucleotide sequence: TGTGCCAGCAGCGTGGGCACCTTGGACACTGAAGCTTTCTTT. This codes for CASSVGTLDTEAFF. The variable domain in full, with the rest retrieved from reference TRBV7-2 and TRBJ1-1, is GAGVSQSPSNKVTEKGKDVELRCDPISGHTALYWYRQSLGQGLEFLIYFQGNSAPDKSGLPSDRFSAERTGGSVSTLTIQRTQQEDSAVYLCASSVGTLDTEAFFGQGTRLTVV.